This T cell receptor (beta chain) emerged from a study of T cells in tuberculosis. Study results and limitations: Smaller alpha distances in active tuberculosis partly reflected shorter CDR3-alpha lengths.

Profiling relied on immunoSEQ multiplex PCR, and the TCRdb table lists in-frame clones only, not all of them. Altogether roughly 34,000 clones are present, roughly nine tenths being singletons, with the ten largest covering 5.4%. The germline gives CDR1 SEHNR, CDR2 FQNEAQ (reference sequence). The junction had 7 bases not matched to a gene; V was cut back by 5 bases and J by 0 bases. The CDR3 runs 17 residues. Time point: new active TB diagnosis, blood taken before or within 7 days of starting treatment. Active tuberculosis patients were new diagnoses, HIV-seronegative, South African, and aged 18 years or older. The count of this clone is one. No antigen is known for it.

This clonotype was sampled from an adult with tuberculosis. This chain uses TRBV7-9 with TRBJ2-1; 10 bases fit TRBD2. Specimen: PBMCs, collected at tuberculosis diagnosis. CDR3 amino acids: CASSSGTSASSYNEQFF. In nucleotides, the CDR3 is TGTGCCAGCAGCAGCGGGACTAGCGCAAGCTCCTACAATGAGCAGTTCTTC. The entire variable domain, with the rest obtained from reference TRBV7-9 and TRBJ2-1, is as follows: DTGVSQNPRHKITKRGQNVTFRCDPISEHNRLYWYRQTLGQGPEFLTYFQNEAQLEKSRLLSDRFSAERPKGSFSTLEIQRTEQGDSAMYLCASSSGTSASSYNEQFFGPGTRLTVL.